The next 17 T cell receptor beta chains were all read from a single sample in a study of graft-versus-host responses after intestinal transplantation. These receptors have no known antigen. Clones were sequenced by immunoSEQ multiplex PCR, and TCRdb holds only the in-frame ones, with some missing. Found here are 90,000 to 130,000 clones, approximately 90% of them singletons; the top ten hold roughly 0.24%. The sample was unstimulated CD4+ T cells sorted from spleen or lymph node cells, taken before transplant. These receptors were taken from a human donor who was the organ donor for an intestinal transplant.

In its sample, this clone was seen once. The chain uses TRBV10-2 and TRBJ2-1; no clear D gene. The CDR3 covers 16 residues. V was shortened by 6 bases and J by 0 bases, with 15 bases between the two germline ends. Germline V gene sequence: CDR1 WSHSY, CDR2 SAAADI. The CDR3 nucleotides are TGCGCCAGCAGCGCCCCCGGACCCAGCTCCTACAATGAGCAGTTCTTC. This gives the protein CASSAPGPSSYNEQFF.

Turning to this clone: The conserved phenylalanine or tryptophan normally closing the CDR3 is absent here, so this likely arose from a read error. The chain combines TRBV11-2 with TRBJ1-2, with 8 bases fitting TRBD1. This CDR3 has 14 amino acids. V dropped 4 bases and J dropped 8; count of bases not matched to a gene: 9. Germline V gives CDR1 SGHAT, CDR2 FQNNGV. CDR3 residues: CASSSSGGGQGYTL. CDR3 sequence (DNA): TGTGCCAGCAGCTCGTCAGGGGGCGGACAGGGCTACACCCTC.

The chain couples TRBV27 to TRBJ2-7, with D uncertain. The V and J ends lost 2 bases and 3 bases respectively, with 8 bases between them. There are 13 residues in the CDR3. Germline CDR1 is MNHEY and CDR2 is SMNVEV (reference sequence). CDR3 residues: CASSLESGYEQYF. In DNA, the CDR3 is TGTGCCAGCAGTTTAGAGTCCGGCTACGAGCAGTACTTC.

V usage is TRBV30 and J usage is TRBJ2-7; perhaps TRBD1 as D (6 bases). This CDR3 is 14 amino acids long. Germline V gene lookup returns CDR1 GTSNPN and CDR2 SVGIG (reference sequence). V was clipped by 0 bases and J by 5 bases, with 14 bases between them. The CDR3 DNA is TGTGCCTGGAGTGTACTTAGGGGGTTCCACGAGCAGTACTTC. It is translated as CAWSVLRGFHEQYF.

This rearrangement joins TRBV28 to TRBJ1-1; maybe TRBD1 (6 bases). The V and J ends lost 4 bases and 5 bases respectively, with 20 bases between them. Germline V gene data show CDR1 as MDHEN and CDR2 as SYDVKM. The CDR3 extends over 16 amino acids. The CDR3: CASSSIHSRGGTEAFF. The CDR3 DNA follows: TGTGCCAGCAGTTCGATTCACTCCAGGGGAGGGACTGAAGCTTTCTTT.

The chain recombines TRBV7-2 with TRBJ2-5; D gene uncertain. CDR1 SGHTA and CDR2 FQGNSA come from the germline V gene. The CDR3 sequence is 14 residues long. Trimming left V 5 bases short and J 5 bases short, with 15 bases between. CDR3 in DNA: TGTGCCAGCAGCCCGTTTGGCATGTTGGAGACCCAGTACTTC. It is translated as CASSPFGMLETQYF. Drawing the rest from reference TRBV7-2 and TRBJ2-5, the complete variable domain is GAGVSQSPSNKVTEKGKDVELRCDPISGHTALYWYRQSLGQGLEFLIYFQGNSAPDKSGLPSDRFSAERTGGSVSTLTIQRTQQEDSAVYLCASSPFGMLETQYFGPGTRLLVL.

This sequence joins TRBV5-8 and TRBJ2-7; the match to TRBD2 covers 7 bases. The CDR3 runs to 11 residues. The germline V gene has CDR1 SGHTS and CDR2 YDEGEE. V lost 7 bases and J lost 9; bases outside the gene matches: 7. As DNA, the CDR3 is TGTGCCAGCCCCCCAGGCGGGGGGCAGTACTTC. It is translated as CASPPGGGQYF. Combining the CDR3 with reference TRBV5-8 and TRBJ2-7 gives the whole variable domain EAGVTQSPTHLIKTRGQQATLRCSPISGHTSVYWYQQALGLGLQFLLWYDEGEERNRGNFPPRFSGRQFPNYSSELNVNALELEDSALYLCASPPGGGQYFGPGTRLTVT.

The DNA of the CDR3 is TGTGCCAGCAGCCGACCGGGACAGGGAAGGAATGGCTACACCTTC. It specifies CASSRPGQGRNGYTF. This chain connects TRBV5-4 to TRBJ1-2; 9 bases match TRBD1. With V trimmed by 4 bases and J by 6 bases, 10 bases remained unmatched. CDR3 length: 15 residues. Looked up from germline, CDR1 is SGHNT and CDR2 is YYREEE (reference sequence).

This chain links TRBV19 with TRBJ2-2, with D hard to call. Deletions cut 7 bases from V and 0 bases from J, with 9 bases between. The CDR3 contains 14 residues. Germline V gives CDR1 LNHDA, CDR2 SQIVND (reference sequence). CDR3 loop: CASTGPSNTGELFF. As DNA, the CDR3 is TGTGCCAGTACCGGACCCTCGAACACCGGGGAGCTGTTTTTT. The variable domain in full, with the rest retrieved from reference TRBV19 and TRBJ2-2, is DGGITQSPKYLFRKEGQNVTLSCEQNLNHDAMYWYRQDPGQGLRLIYYSQIVNDFQKGDIAEGYSVSREKKESFPLTVTSAQKNPTAFYLCASTGPSNTGELFFGEGSRLTVL.

J is TRBJ2-3 and V is TRBV19, with D possibly TRBD1 on 5 matching bases. The germline CDR1 and CDR2 sequences are LNHDA and SQIVND (reference sequence). The CDR3 loop spans 15 amino acids. V dropped 10 bases and J dropped 0 bases, with 17 bases sitting between them. The CDR3 sequence: CATNSRDTSTDTQYF. The CDR3 region has the DNA TGTGCCACGAACTCCAGGGATACTAGCACAGATACGCAGTATTTT.

The chain couples TRBV6-1 to TRBJ2-1, with a possible D match to TRBD1 (6 bases). V gave up 4 bases and J gave up 4 bases, with 14 bases separating them. The CDR3 is 15 residues long. Germline CDR1 and CDR2: MNHNS and SASEGT. The CDR3 region is CASSAIGGRYNEQFF. Here the CDR3 DNA reads TGTGCCAGCAGTGCCATAGGGGGAAGGTACAATGAGCAGTTCTTC.

This clone was found a few times. The V and J genes are TRBV5-8 and TRBJ2-7; D is unresolved. V dropped 1 base and J dropped 0 bases, with 2 bases sitting between them. The CDR3 consists of 12 residues. Germline assignment: CDR1 SGHTS and CDR2 YDEGEE. The CDR3: CASSLISYEQYF. Here the CDR3 DNA reads TGTGCCAGCAGCTTGATCTCCTACGAGCAGTACTTC.

The gene calls are TRBV6-6 and TRBJ2-7, with D unclear. Germline CDR1 and CDR2: MNHNY and SVGAGI (reference sequence). The CDR3 is 14 amino acids. Between the trimmed V and J ends, which lost 0 bases and 6 bases, there was a span of 12 bases. The CDR3 loop reads CASSYSSGWAEQYF. DNA for the CDR3: TGTGCCAGCAGTTACTCATCCGGGTGGGCCGAGCAGTACTTC.

The chain carries TRBV2 and TRBJ2-7, with D perhaps being TRBD1 or TRBD2 (5 bases each). This CDR3 has 14 amino acids. Germline loops: CDR1 SNHLY, CDR2 FYNNEI. The V and J ends lost 7 bases and 2 bases respectively, with 15 bases between them. In nucleotides, the CDR3 is TGTGCCAGCACCCCCAGCGAGGGGACCTACGAGCAGTACTTC. It translates to CASTPSEGTYEQYF. The whole variable domain, remainder taken from reference TRBV2 and TRBJ2-7, is EPEVTQTPSHQVTQMGQEVILRCVPISNHLYFYWYRQILGQKVEFLVSFYNNEISEKSEIFDDQFSVERPDGSNFTLKIRSTKLEDSAMYFCASTPSEGTYEQYFGPGTRLTVT.

As regards this clone: Other nucleotide sequences from this sample produce the same CDR3. The DNA for the CDR3 is TGTGCCAGCAGTCTAAGAGACTATGGCTACACCTTC. Translating gives CASSLRDYGYTF. The J gene is TRBJ1-2, the V gene TRBV28; D is undetermined. The length of the CDR3 is 12 residues. V lost 5 bases and J lost 3, with 7 bases in between. From germline, CDR1 is MDHEN and CDR2 SYDVKM.

This chain uses TRBV5-1 with TRBJ2-3; D is possibly TRBD1 (5 bases). With 2 bases removed from V and 0 bases from J, the gap between germline ends came to 13 bases. Germline V gene sequence: CDR1 SGHRS, CDR2 YFSETQ. This CDR3 has 16 amino acids. CDR3 in DNA: TGCGCCAGCAGCTTAGTAGGGGCCCTAAGCACAGATACGCAGTATTTT. Its translation is CASSLVGALSTDTQYF. The entire variable domain, with the rest obtained from reference TRBV5-1 and TRBJ2-3, is as follows: KAGVTQTPRYLIKTRGQQVTLSCSPISGHRSVSWYQQTPGQGLQFLFEYFSETQRNKGNFPGRFSGRQFSNSRSEMNVSTLELGDSALYLCASSLVGALSTDTQYFGPGTRLTVL.

The chain recombines TRBV30 with TRBJ2-7; D unresolved. The CDR3 is made up of 13 amino acids. The germline V gene has CDR1 GTSNPN and CDR2 SVGIG (reference sequence). The V gene lost 8 bases and the J gene lost 3 bases, with 17 bases spanning the gap. For the CDR3, the DNA is TGTGCCCTCGCCCAGCAGGTCCTCTACGAGCAGTACTTC. Protein product: CALAQQVLYEQYF.